The 5 T cell receptor beta chains in this list originate from one sample, sequenced in a study of T cells in Graves' hyperthyroidism and ophthalmopathy. Amplification of TCR beta CDR3 regions was performed using RNA transcripts as template. During a first-round RT-PCR of the TCR CDR3, the HTBI primer set was used. TCRdb used MiXCR to reprocess the multiplex PCR reads, holding one entry per CDR3 protein. The data show around 610,000 distinct CDR3 sequences, about 15% seen once. Specimen: blood. All receptors come from a woman aged 40 to 55 with Graves' ophthalmopathy.

This clonotype was seen at least ten times. For the CDR3, the DNA is TGTGCCAGCAGTGAAGCCTCAGGGGAGTATGGCTACACCTTC. Its translation is CASSEASGEYGYTF. The chain carries TRBV6-1 and TRBJ1-2, with D possibly TRBD1 on 6 matching bases. V lost 0 bases to trimming and J lost 5 bases, with 10 bases between them. This CDR3 region has 14 residues. Germline V gene sequence: CDR1 MNHNS, CDR2 SASEGT.

Many counts were recorded for this clonotype. The chain links TRBV6-2 or TRBV6-3 to TRBJ2-7; D gene uncertain. Trimming shortened V by 6 bases and J by 3 bases, and 6 bases separated the two germline ends. CDR3 length: 11 amino acids. CDR1 and CDR2 (germline): MNHEY, SVGEGT. The chain's CDR3 is CASSQNYEQYF. In DNA, the CDR3 is TGTGCCAGCAGCCAAAACTACGAGCAGTACTTC.

This clonotype was seen at least ten times. The rearrangement uses TRBV4-2 and TRBJ2-7; possibly TRBD1 for D (6 bases). The CDR3 length is 14 residues. V gave up 7 bases and J gave up 3 bases, with 16 bases separating them. Germline V gives CDR1 LGHNA, CDR2 YNFKEQ. In nucleotides, the CDR3 is TGTGCCAGCACCGGAACTGGGGGCCTCTACGAGCAGTACTTC. This encodes CASTGTGGLYEQYF.

This clonotype was observed a few times. The chain joins TRBV25-1 to TRBJ2-5; D is undetermined. Germline V gene lookup returns CDR1 MGHDK and CDR2 SYGVNS. There are 16 residues in the CDR3. V lost 2 bases to trimming and J lost 2 bases, with 15 bases between them. CDR3 in amino acids: CASSEGSATLQETQYF. In DNA, the CDR3 is TGTGCCAGCAGTGAAGGAAGCGCCACCCTTCAAGAGACCCAGTACTTC.

This clonotype has more than one count but fewer than ten. The chain has TRBV11-2 and TRBJ2-7; TRBD2 matches at 11 bases. CDR1 is SGHAT and CDR2 is FQNNGV in the germline V gene. CDR3 size: 16 residues. J was trimmed by 3 bases and V by 2 bases; bases with no gene match: 6. The CDR3 loop is CASSLNRGTSGYEQYF. Written as DNA, the CDR3 is TGTGCCAGCAGCTTAAATAGAGGGACTAGCGGCTACGAGCAGTACTTC.